Below are 31 T cell receptor beta chains sequenced from a single sample in a study of cytomegalovirus exposure and HLA in healthy donors. PCR employed 60 Vbeta and 13 Jbeta primers. Repertoires were generated with immunoSEQ multiplex PCR, while TCRdb's copy carries only in-frame clones and drops some. The table lists about 100,000 clones, 65% to 75% of them singletons, with 9.5% to 13% in the top ten. Sample: PBMCs. The receptors here all came from a man aged 35-49 years in good health and CMV-seropositive.

The chain recombines TRBV4-1 with TRBJ2-5, with D maybe TRBD1 (6 bases). CDR1 and CDR2 from the germline V gene are MGHRA and YSYEKL. The V gene lost 0 bases and the J gene lost 2 bases, with 10 bases spanning the gap. The CDR3 runs to 15 residues. CDR3 nucleotides: TGCGCCAGCAGCCAAGACGGCAGGGGACAAGAGACCCAGTACTTC. It is translated as CASSQDGRGQETQYF.

The chain has TRBV7-8 and TRBJ1-4, with D maybe TRBD1 (6 bases). This CDR3 is 14 amino acids long. The V and J ends lost 4 bases and 8 bases respectively, with 14 bases between them. Germline CDR1 SGHVS, CDR2 FQNEAQ. This chain's CDR3 is CASSSTTGSEKLFF. As DNA, the CDR3 is TGTGCCAGCAGCTCCACGACAGGTTCCGAAAAACTGTTTTTT.

The chain combines TRBV2 with TRBJ1-3; D is perhaps TRBD1 (6 bases). The CDR3 spans 16 residues. Trimming took 3 bases from V and 0 from J, leaving 12 bases between them. Germline CDR1 reads SNHLY; CDR2 reads FYNNEI. The chain's CDR3 is CASSENTGSSGNTIYF. Written as DNA, the CDR3 is TGTGCCAGCAGTGAGAATACAGGGAGCTCTGGAAACACCATATATTTT.

In DNA form, the CDR3 reads TGTGCCAGCAGTTCAACAGGGTCGGACGGCTACACCTTC. Its protein product is CASSSTGSDGYTF. The V gene is TRBV28, the J gene TRBJ1-2, with D possibly matching TRBD1 (6 bases). Germline assignment: CDR1 MDHEN and CDR2 SYDVKM. The CDR3 covers 13 residues. Deletions cut 4 bases from V and 8 bases from J, with 14 bases between.

This chain joins TRBV6-1 and TRBJ1-5, with D uncertain. Trimming took off 5 bases at V and 7 bases at J, with 6 bases between the two ends. The germline CDR1 and CDR2 sequences are MNHNS and SASEGT. The CDR3 consists of 11 residues. The CDR3 here is CASSLSQPQHF. DNA for the CDR3: TGTGCCAGCAGTCTTAGCCAGCCCCAGCATTTT.

The V and J genes are TRBV30 and TRBJ1-4; TRBD1 matches 9 bases. Germline CDR1 GTSNPN, CDR2 SVGIG (reference sequence). The CDR3 has 14 residues. V lost 3 bases, J lost 8 bases, and 7 bases stayed unmatched. This CDR3 reads CAWSIGTGKEKLFF. In DNA form, the CDR3 reads TGTGCCTGGAGCATTGGGACAGGGAAAGAAAAACTGTTTTTT.

This clone was counted only a few times. The chain combines TRBV6-1 with TRBJ2-3; tentative D call: TRBD2 (5 bases). V lost 5 bases and J lost 4, with 10 bases in between. CDR1 MNHNS and CDR2 SASEGT come from the germline V gene. The CDR3 covers 13 residues. CDR3 region: CASSSGSPDTQYF. The DNA for the CDR3 is TGTGCCAGCAGTAGCGGAAGCCCAGATACGCAGTATTTT.

The chain links TRBV11-2 to TRBJ1-4; D ambiguous. Germline V gene data show CDR1 as SGHAT and CDR2 as FQNNGV. This CDR3 is built from 16 residues. The V end was cut by 0 bases, the J end by 0 bases, with 8 bases between. Written as DNA, the CDR3 is TGTGCCAGCAGCTTAGATCGGACTGCAACTAATGAAAAACTGTTTTTT. Amino acid sequence: CASSLDRTATNEKLFF.

The genes are TRBV11-3 and TRBJ2-3, with 9 bases that match TRBD2. This CDR3 contains 15 residues. Germline V gene sequence: CDR1 SGHNT, CDR2 YENEEA. Unmatched junction bases numbered 5, after V lost 1 base and J lost 6 bases. The CDR3 sequence: CASSLGGRAGDTQYF. CDR3 nucleotide sequence: TGTGCCAGCAGCTTAGGCGGGAGGGCCGGGGATACGCAGTATTTT.

The genes are TRBV7-8 and TRBJ2-3, with 11 nucleotides matching TRBD2. The CDR3 contains 18 residues. Germline V gives CDR1 SGHVS, CDR2 FQNEAQ. J lost 2 bases, V lost 8 bases, and 15 bases had no gene match. The CDR3 DNA follows: TGTGCCAGCTCCCAGGAGGGGCTAGCGGGAGGACTCACAGATACGCAGTATTTT. This translates into CASSQEGLAGGLTDTQYF.

The rearrangement uses TRBV10-3 and TRBJ1-1; no firm D call. V was cut by 0 bases and J by 1 base, with 9 bases left in between. This CDR3 is built from 15 residues. Germline V CDR1 and CDR2: ENHRY, SYGVKD. The DNA for the CDR3 is TGTGCCATCAGTGAGTCGAAGCGGGAGAACACTGAAGCTTTCTTT. It encodes CAISESKRENTEAFF.

The rearrangement joins TRBV6-1 to TRBJ1-2, with TRBD1 matching over 7 bases. Germline CDR1 reads MNHNS; CDR2 reads SASEGT. The CDR3 has 14 residues. The junction had 6 bases not matched to a gene; V was cut back by 4 bases and J by 4 bases. CDR3 DNA: TGTGCCAGCAGTGGGTCAGACAGGGCCTATGGCTACACCTTC. Residues: CASSGSDRAYGYTF.

The genes are TRBV7-8 and TRBJ2-5; TRBD2 matches at 7 bases. The length of the CDR3 is 17 residues. Germline CDR1 reads SGHVS; CDR2 reads FQNEAQ. Trimming cost V 1 base and J 3 bases; bases outside gene matches: 11. CDR3 sequence: CASSLVGWGRAEETQYF. CDR3 nucleotides: TGTGCCAGCAGCTTAGTGGGCTGGGGGAGGGCTGAAGAGACCCAGTACTTC.

CDR3 sequence reads: CASSQEGVGGGQYF. CDR3 DNA: TGTGCCAGCAGCCAAGAGGGGGTCGGGGGGGGTCAGTACTTC. The chain is built from TRBV4-2 and TRBJ2-4; 8 bases fit TRBD2. This CDR3 region has 14 residues. Per the germline V gene, CDR1 is LGHNA and CDR2 is YNFKEQ. Trimming cost V 0 bases and J 12 bases; bases outside gene matches: 7.

This rearrangement joins TRBV7-3 to TRBJ2-7; TRBD2 matches at 10 bases. This CDR3 is built from 14 residues. Germline V gives CDR1 SGHTA, CDR2 FQGTGA. V lost 7 bases to trimming and J lost 1 base; unmatched junction nucleotides: 4. The DNA of the CDR3 is TGTGCCAGCATGGGACTAGCGAGTTCCTACGAGCAGTACGTC. It is translated as CASMGLASSYEQYV.

The chain recombines TRBV2 with TRBJ1-5; 7 bases are a match to TRBD1. V trimming: 7 bases; J trimming: 4 bases; junction bases outside the gene matches: 13. The CDR3 is made up of 16 amino acids. Looked up from germline, CDR1 is SNHLY and CDR2 is FYNNEI. DNA of the CDR3: TGTGCCAGCACTATACGACAGGGCGCGGATAATCAGCCCCAGCATTTT. It translates to CASTIRQGADNQPQHF. Based on the CDR3 plus reference TRBV2 and TRBJ1-5, the full variable domain is EPEVTQTPSHQVTQMGQEVILRCVPISNHLYFYWYRQILGQKVEFLVSFYNNEISEKSEIFDDQFSVERPDGSNFTLKIRSTKLEDSAMYFCASTIRQGADNQPQHFGDGTRLSIL.

This chain joins TRBV6-5 and TRBJ2-7; D is perhaps TRBD2 (6 bases). Trimming removed 6 bases at V and 5 bases at J, with 17 bases between. Germline CDR1 MNHEY, CDR2 SVGAGI. The CDR3 has 14 residues. DNA of the CDR3: TGTGCCAGCAGCCGCACTAACGGGAGCAACGAGCAGTACGTC. This sequence encodes CASSRTNGSNEQYV.

Concerning this clone: The sample holds other DNA sequences that translate to the same CDR3. J is TRBJ1-5 and V is TRBV6-1, with a tentative D call TRBD1 (5 bases). The V gene lost 3 bases and the J gene lost 7 bases, with 10 bases spanning the gap. The germline V gene has CDR1 MNHNS and CDR2 SASEGT. The CDR3 spans 13 residues. The CDR3 loop is CASSDREGQPQHF. CDR3 nucleotide sequence: TGTGCCAGCAGTGACAGGGAAGGACAGCCCCAGCATTTT.

This clone is a singleton in its sample. The V call is TRBV29-1, the J call TRBJ2-7; maybe TRBD2 (6 bases). The CDR3 length is 18 residues. V was pared by 8 bases and J by 0 bases, with 29 bases between. Germline-derived CDR1 and CDR2 are SQVTM and ANQGSEA. Here the CDR3 DNA reads TGCAGCCTCCCGGCCCTATATGGAGCGGGCGATAGCTCCTACGAGCAGTACGTC. Its translation is CSLPALYGAGDSSYEQYV.

The V call is TRBV6-1, the J call TRBJ2-3; weak D call: TRBD2 (5 bases). There are 13 residues in the CDR3. V was trimmed by 1 base and J by 10 bases, leaving 12 bases between them. Germline CDR1 is MNHNS and CDR2 is SASEGT. The CDR3 loop reads CASSEERRVAQYF. CDR3 DNA sequence: TGTGCCAGCAGTGAAGAAAGGCGGGTGGCGCAGTATTTT.

The count of this clone is one. The chain couples TRBV5-3 to TRBJ2-7, with D perhaps matching TRBD2 (7 bases). TRBV5-3 is known as an ORF, though its function is uncertain. CDR3 size: 20 residues. V lost 0 bases and J 1 base, leaving 26 bases between the germline ends. The CDR3 sequence: CARSLDPAPGAGDPSYEQYV. The CDR3 DNA reads TGTGCCAGAAGCTTGGATCCGGCCCCGGGGGCGGGAGACCCTTCCTACGAGCAGTACGTC.

The chain uses TRBV25-1 and TRBJ2-1; TRBD1 is a possible D gene (6 bases). Germline CDR1 reads MGHDK; CDR2 reads SYGVNS. The V end was cut by 4 bases, the J end by 10 bases, with 11 bases between. The CDR3 runs 12 residues. CDR3 bases: TGTGCCAGCAGTGCCAGGGGAGACGAGCAGTTCTTC. Protein sequence: CASSARGDEQFF.

The V and J genes are TRBV4-2 and TRBJ2-1; 14 bases map to TRBD2. The CDR3 loop spans 19 amino acids. Per the germline V gene, CDR1 is LGHNA and CDR2 is YNFKEQ. Trimming removed 1 base from V and 4 bases from J; junction bases left unmatched: 9. The CDR3 spells CASSQGGLAGVPGYNEQFF. CDR3 DNA: TGTGCCAGCAGCCAAGGGGGACTAGCGGGAGTACCGGGTTACAATGAGCAGTTCTTC.

The rearrangement links TRBV19 to TRBJ1-5; D might be TRBD1 (6 bases). This CDR3 comprises 11 residues. Trimming removed 6 bases at V and 13 bases at J, with 13 bases between. Germline V gene data show CDR1 as LNHDA and CDR2 as SQIVND (reference sequence). CDR3 DNA: TGTGCCAGTAGCCTCGGACAGACACAGCATTTT. It encodes CASSLGQTQHF.

A few counts support this clone. The chain links TRBV7-6 to TRBJ1-4; weak D call: TRBD1 (6 bases). The V and J ends lost 5 bases and 8 bases respectively, with 15 bases between them. The germline V gene has CDR1 SGHVS and CDR2 FNYEAQ. CDR3 size: 14 residues. DNA for the CDR3: TGTGCCAGCAGCCTACAGGGAGTAGGGGAAAAACTGTTTTTT. Its protein is CASSLQGVGEKLFF.

The chain recombines TRBV2 with TRBJ2-1; 12 bases map to TRBD2. Trimming removed 6 bases from V and 7 bases from J; junction bases left unmatched: 7. The germline V gene has CDR1 SNHLY and CDR2 FYNNEI. CDR3 size: 15 residues. CDR3 nucleotides: TGTGCCAGCAGAACAGGACTAGCGGGATGGAATGAGCAGTTCTTC. Its protein is CASRTGLAGWNEQFF. The full variable domain, its missing parts supplied by reference TRBV2 and TRBJ2-1, is EPEVTQTPSHQVTQMGQEVILRCVPISNHLYFYWYRQILGQKVEFLVSFYNNEISEKSEIFDDQFSVERPDGSNFTLKIRSTKLEDSAMYFCASRTGLAGWNEQFFGPGTRLTVL.

This chain uses TRBV7-2 with TRBJ2-1; 11 bases line up with TRBD2. The length of the CDR3 is 16 residues. V dropped 8 bases and J dropped 4; count of bases not matched to a gene: 10. The germline V gene has CDR1 SGHTA and CDR2 FQGNSA. The CDR3 nucleotides are TGTGCCAGCCTCTCGTGGGCTAGCGGGAGGTACAATGAGCAGTTCTTC. This gives the protein CASLSWASGRYNEQFF.

The chain carries TRBV5-6 and TRBJ2-7, with 8 positions matching TRBD1. Germline V lookup: CDR1 SGHDT, CDR2 YYEEEE. This CDR3 has 14 amino acids. The trim removed 2 bases at V and 4 bases at J, leaving 5 bases unmatched. The CDR3 sequence is CASSFGQGRYEQYF. In DNA form, the CDR3 reads TGTGCCAGCAGCTTTGGACAGGGCAGGTACGAGCAGTACTTC.

The chain couples TRBV2 to TRBJ2-1, with TRBD2 matching 7 bases. The ends lost 8 bases at V and 4 bases at J; junction bases unmatched: 17. CDR1 SNHLY and CDR2 FYNNEI come from the germline V gene. The CDR3 sequence is 17 residues long. CDR3 sequence (DNA): TGTGCCAGCTGGGGTCGACTAGCAGGAGGATTTTACAATGAGCAGTTCTTC. Its protein is CASWGRLAGGFYNEQFF.

V and J are TRBV9 and TRBJ2-5; D ambiguous. The CDR3 covers 14 residues. CDR1 SGDLS and CDR2 YYNGEE come from the germline V gene. The germline V and J ends were trimmed by 3 bases and 3 bases, with 12 bases remaining between them. The CDR3 protein is CASSAGLEKETQYF. CDR3 bases: TGTGCCAGCAGCGCGGGTTTGGAAAAAGAGACCCAGTACTTC.

V usage is TRBV19 and J usage is TRBJ1-1; TRBD1 matches at 9 bases. J lost 6 bases, V lost 5 bases, and 10 bases had no gene match. The CDR3 extends over 15 amino acids. Germline CDR1 is LNHDA and CDR2 is SQIVND (reference sequence). This CDR3 is CASSPMGQGGPEAFF. In DNA, the CDR3 is TGTGCCAGTAGTCCCATGGGACAGGGAGGGCCTGAAGCTTTCTTT.